This T cell receptor (beta chain) was captured by sequencing in a study of early stage breast cancer tumors. Study in general: Around 9.6-fold was the mean read coverage per sample. Study outcomes and limitations: Blood repertoires resembled normal breast more than tumor. Compared with adjacent normal breast tissue, tumors showed 2 to 2.5-fold greater T cell density and higher clonality.

The protocol was immunoSEQ multiplex PCR, while the TCRdb copy is restricted to in-frame clones and leaves out a portion. Here the sample spans thousands of clones, more than 55% being singletons. Details on this clone: Its antigen is currently unknown.

The specimen sequenced was breast tumor tissue. The sequence derives from a person aged 45-60 years with breast cancer.

The CDR3 sequence is CASSEVLKGGSPYETQYF. The CDR3 DNA reads as TGTGCCAGCAGTGAAGTTTTGAAGGGAGGGAGTCCGTACGAGACCCAGTACTTC. The chain joins TRBV6-1 to TRBJ2-5, with 7 bases fitting TRBD2. J lost 5 bases, V lost 1 base, and 16 bases had no gene match. This CDR3 contains 18 residues. Germline V gives CDR1 MNHNS, CDR2 SASEGT.